A selection of T cell receptor beta chains follows, all from one sample in a study of OX40 agonist ivuxolimab in advanced cancers. The method was immunoSEQ multiplex PCR; TCRdb's version includes in-frame clones alone and lacks a portion of them. This sample has some 70,000 clones, with about nine tenths found just once. Sequences were derived from CD4+ or CD8+ T cells sorted from blood, sampled in a trial of the OX40 agonist ivuxolimab. These TCRs come from an adult with an advanced solid tumor such as melanoma, head and neck, liver or kidney cancer. The CDR3 runs from the conserved cysteine through the conserved F or W. The D gene is left open where the match is weak. The size entry is marked missing in some rows and otherwise reads once, few, many or a size class.

size	D	V	J	length	DNA	CDR3
NA	NA	TRBV5-1	TRBJ2-1	14	TGCGCCAGCTCACCGGATCAGGTCTACAATGAGCAGTTCTTC	CASSPDQVYNEQFF
NA	NA	TRBV28	TRBJ1-4	14	TGTGCCAGCAGTTTTTCAGGAGCGGGTGAAAAACTGTTTTTT	CASSFSGAGEKLFF
NA	NA	TRBV5-1	TRBJ1-2	11	TGCGCCAGCAGATTGGAAGGGACACCGCTCTTC	CASRLEGTPLF
NA	NA	TRBV5-1	TRBJ2-3	13	TGCGCCAGCAGCTCCGACGGACAAGATACGCAGTATTTT	CASSSDGQDTQYF
NA	NA	TRBV5-1	TRBJ2-3	14	TGCGCCAGCAGCTTCGGGGGTGCCGCAGATACGCAGTATTTT	CASSFGGAADTQYF
NA	NA	TRBV5-6	TRBJ1-5	15	TGTGCCAGCAGCCCCGGAGGCCTGGACCCCCAGCCCCAGCATTTT	CASSPGGLDPQPQHF
NA	NA	TRBV28	TRBJ1-2	13	TGTGCCAGCAACCAACAGGCAACCTATGGCTACACCTTC	CASNQQATYGYTF
NA	NA	TRBV20-1	TRBJ2-7	11	TGCAGTGCTATACAGGGCTACGAGCAGTACTTC	CSAIQGYEQYF
NA	TRBD1	TRBV28	TRBJ1-2	14	TGTGCCAGCAGTACGACAGGGCCGGACGGTGGCTACACCTTC	CASSTTGPDGGYTF
NA	NA	TRBV19	TRBJ2-4	16	TGTGCCAGTAGTGTCGACAGGTTTTTAGCCAAAAACATTCAGTACTTC	CASSVDRFLAKNIQYF
NA	NA	TRBV5-6	TRBJ1-1	14	TGTGCCAGCAGCTTGGAGGGTTTTAACACTGAAGCTTTCTTT	CASSLEGFNTEAFF
NA	TRBD1	TRBV2	TRBJ2-3	15	TGTGCCAGCAGAGGACAGGGGAAAGTCACAGATACGCAGTATTTT	CASRGQGKVTDTQYF
NA	NA	TRBV18	TRBJ2-3	16	TGTGCCAGCTCCGCAATACCCAATACTCCCACAGATACGCAGTATTTT	CASSAIPNTPTDTQYF
NA	TRBD1	TRBV14	TRBJ2-2	15	TGTGCCAGCAGCCGAAGACAGGGTTTTTACGGGGAGCTGTTTTTT	CASSRRQGFYGELFF
NA	NA	TRBV6-5	TRBJ1-5	14	TGTGCCAGCAGTCGACAGGATAGCGGACAGCCCCAGCATTTT	CASSRQDSGQPQHF
NA	NA	TRBV10-3	TRBJ2-3	10	TGTGCCATTGGGGGGGCCTCGCAGTATTTT	CAIGGASQYF
NA	NA	TRBV5-3	TRBJ1-1	10	TGTGCCAGAAGCTTTGATGAAGCTTTCTTT	CARSFDEAFF
NA	TRBD1	TRBV7-9	TRBJ2-7	16	TGTGCCAGCAGCTTAGACCCGGGACAGGGGCAATCCGAGCAGTACTTC	CASSLDPGQGQSEQYF
NA	TRBD2	TRBV9	TRBJ2-7	16	TGTGCCAGCAGCGTGGCCGGGCTAGCGGGGGGGCGCGAGCAGTACTTC	CASSVAGLAGGREQYF
NA	NA	TRBV28	TRBJ1-3	14	TGTGCCAGCATCCTTGCGGGGTTAGGAAACACCATATATTTT	CASILAGLGNTIYF
NA	NA	TRBV5-6	TRBJ2-1	13	TGTGCCAGCAGCTGGGGGGCGGCGGGAGAGCAGTTCTTC	CASSWGAAGEQFF
NA	NA	TRBV28	TRBJ1-3	15	TGTGCCAGCAGTTTATCAGGGTTCTCTGGAAACACCATATATTTT	CASSLSGFSGNTIYF
NA	NA	TRBV6-5	TRBJ1-2	12	TGTGCCAGCAGTTACGGGAACTATGGCTACACCTTC	CASSYGNYGYTF
few	TRBD1	TRBV6-1	TRBJ1-2	16	TGTGCCAGCAGTGAAGCCCTTTCGGGACAGATCTATGGCTACACCTTC	CASSEALSGQIYGYTF
NA	TRBD2	TRBV7-2	TRBJ2-1	14	TGTGCCAGCAACCCCGGACTAGCGGACAATGAGCAGTTCTTC	CASNPGLADNEQFF
NA	NA	TRBV30	TRBJ1-5	14	TGTGCCTGGAGTGTTGTGGACGGCAATCAGCCCCAGCATTTT	CAWSVVDGNQPQHF
NA	NA	TRBV10-3	TRBJ1-2	14	TGTGCCATCAGTGAGTTGTTTGAAGGGAATGGCTACACCTTC	CAISELFEGNGYTF
NA	TRBD1	TRBV27	TRBJ1-2	13	TGTGCCAGCAGTAACCACAGGGGCGAGGGCTACACCTTC	CASSNHRGEGYTF
NA	NA	TRBV21-1	TRBJ1-4	10	TGTGCCAGCAGCCCGTGGGACATTAGCTTT	CASSPWDISF
NA	TRBD1	TRBV10-3	TRBJ2-1	15	TGTGCCATCAGTGATGGTACAGGGGGTTACAATGAGCAGTTCTTC	CAISDGTGGYNEQFF
NA	NA	TRBV28	TRBJ1-1	15	TGTGCCAGCAGCTTACCGGGAGCTCTTAACACTGAAGCTTTCTTT	CASSLPGALNTEAFF
NA	NA	TRBV6-5	TRBJ2-5	15	TGTGCCAGCAGTTACTCGATGCGTGATTGGGAGACCCAGTACTTC	CASSYSMRDWETQYF
NA	NA	TRBV7-9	TRBJ2-7	12	TGTGCCAGCAGCCGGGTTTCCTACGAGCAGTACTTC	CASSRVSYEQYF
few	NA	TRBV2	TRBJ1-5	12	TGTGCCAGCAGCCCACCAAATCAGCCCCAGCATTTT	CASSPPNQPQHF
NA	NA	TRBV20-1	TRBJ2-5	11	TGCAGTGCTTCGACGGGGGCTCTCCAGTACTTC	CSASTGALQYF
NA	TRBD1	TRBV7-6	TRBJ1-6	17	TGTGCCACCACTAAACAGAGGGCAGGGGCAGGGGGGGCACCCCTCCACTTT	CATTKQRAGAGGAPLHF
NA	TRBD2	TRBV9	TRBJ2-5	16	TGTGCCAGCAGCGTGACTAGCGGGGGGGTAGGAGAGACCCAGTACTTC	CASSVTSGGVGETQYF
NA	NA	TRBV11-2	TRBJ2-7	16	TGTGCCAGCAGCCCCCTCAGTAGACAGAGCTCCTACGAGCAGTACTTC	CASSPLSRQSSYEQYF
NA	NA	TRBV7-9	TRBJ1-1	12	TGTGCCAGCAGACAGGTGAACACTGAAGCTTTCTTT	CASRQVNTEAFF
NA	TRBD1	TRBV9	TRBJ1-6	16	TGTGCCAGCAGCCCGGGGACTACAGGGGAATATTCACCCCTCCACTTT	CASSPGTTGEYSPLHF
NA	TRBD1	TRBV2	TRBJ1-5	14	TGTGCCAGCAGTTGGGGGGGACAGAATCAGCCCCAGCATTTT	CASSWGGQNQPQHF
few	TRBD1	TRBV6-4	TRBJ2-2	14	TGTGCCAGCAGTCGACAGGGGTCCACCGGGGAGCTGTTTTTT	CASSRQGSTGELFF
NA	TRBD2	TRBV28	TRBJ2-7	15	TGTGCCAGCAGTTTCGGGAGGGGGGACTCCTACGAGCAGTACTTC	CASSFGRGDSYEQYF
NA	TRBD2	TRBV7-3	TRBJ2-3	17	TGTGCCAGCAGCTTAACGAGCACTAGCGGGGGGGCTTATACGCAGTATTTT	CASSLTSTSGGAYTQYF
few	NA	TRBV11-1	TRBJ2-1	11	TGTGCCAGCAGCTTCGGCCATGAGCAGTTCTTC	CASSFGHEQFF
few	TRBD1	TRBV6-6	TRBJ2-1	14	TGTGCCACGACCGGGACAGGGGGGCGGGTTGAGCAGTTCTTC	CATTGTGGRVEQFF
NA	TRBD2	TRBV7-9	TRBJ2-3	18	TGTGCCAGCAGAGACTTCCCCACCGGGGGGGGCTTCGCAGATACGCAGTATTTT	CASRDFPTGGGFADTQYF
NA	NA	TRBV27	TRBJ2-3	14	TGTGCCAGCAGTTTAGGTTACGGCACAGATACGCAGTATTTT	CASSLGYGTDTQYF
NA	NA	TRBV4-1	TRBJ2-1	19	TGCGCCAGCAGCCGGGCCACCGATTCCCGGGGGAGACACTACAATGAGCAGTTCTTC	CASSRATDSRGRHYNEQFF
few	NA	TRBV9	TRBJ1-6	16	TGTGCCAGCAGCGAAGGGCCTAGCTCCTATAATTCACCCCTCCACTTT	CASSEGPSSYNSPLHF
NA	TRBD1	TRBV29-1	TRBJ1-2	12	TGCAGCGTGAAGACAGGGGGGCATGGCTACACCTTC	CSVKTGGHGYTF
NA	NA	TRBV5-1	TRBJ2-1	14	TGCGCCAGCAGCTTGTCCCCGGGGAGCGATGAGCAGTTCTTC	CASSLSPGSDEQFF
once	NA	TRBV2	TRBJ1-1	13	TGTGCCAGCAGTGGGACAGCGAACACTGAAGCTTTCTTT	CASSGTANTEAFF
NA	NA	TRBV7-2	TRBJ1-4	15	TGTGCCAGCAGCCCTAACGGGGGGGTTGATGAAAAACTGTTTTTT	CASSPNGGVDEKLFF
NA	NA	TRBV6-5	TRBJ1-2	14	TGTGCCAGCAGTTTAGGTGGCTACCCCTATGGCTACACCTTC	CASSLGGYPYGYTF
NA	NA	TRBV7-3	TRBJ2-2	15	TGTGCCAGCGGACCAAACCAGGGCTACACCGGGGAGCTGTTTTTT	CASGPNQGYTGELFF
NA	NA	TRBV27	TRBJ1-2	14	TGTGCCAGCAGCCCAGGACCATATAACTATGGCTACACCTTC	CASSPGPYNYGYTF
NA	NA	TRBV20-1	TRBJ2-7	11	TGCAGTGCTGCTAGGACCTACGAGCAGTACTTC	CSAARTYEQYF
few	TRBD2	TRBV5-1	TRBJ2-1	17	TGCGCCAGCAGCCATTCTGGCGGGACTAGCGGTGGTAATGAGCAGTTCTTC	CASSHSGGTSGGNEQFF